This is a list of T cell receptor beta chains from one sample in a study of untreated major depressive disorder. Repertoires were generated with immunoSEQ multiplex PCR, while TCRdb's copy carries only in-frame clones and drops some. This table holds over 20,000 clones, 80% to 90% found once. The sequenced sample was CD4+ T cells from PBMCs. These receptors were collected from a woman aged 25 to 39 in good health. CDR3s include the opening cysteine and the closing phenylalanine or tryptophan. The order of the fields is D gene, V gene, J gene, clone size, CDR3 protein, CDR3 DNA. D genes are given only for firm matches. Clone size is shown for a subset of rows, as once, few, many or a class of expanded clone.

D: .; V: TRBV19; J: TRBJ1-3; size: .; CDR3: CASSIGLSGNTIYF; DNA: TGTGCCAGTAGTATCGGTCTCTCTGGAAACACCATATATTTT
D: .; V: TRBV4-3; J: TRBJ1-3; size: .; CDR3: CASSQDLGVDGNTIYF; DNA: TGCGCCAGCAGCCAAGATTTAGGGGTTGACGGAAACACCATATATTTT
D: .; V: TRBV29-1; J: TRBJ2-5; size: .; CDR3: CSVVLVGETQYF; DNA: TGCAGCGTTGTTCTGGTTGGGGAGACCCAGTACTTC
D: .; V: TRBV10-2; J: TRBJ2-3; size: .; CDR3: CASRSSKSTDTQYF; DNA: TGCGCCAGCAGGTCCAGTAAGAGCACAGATACGCAGTATTTT
D: TRBD2; V: TRBV4-1; J: TRBJ2-5; size: .; CDR3: CASSPDSAGGKETQYF; DNA: TGCGCCAGCAGCCCTGACTCAGCGGGGGGAAAGGAGACCCAGTACTTC
D: TRBD1; V: TRBV27; J: TRBJ2-1; size: .; CDR3: CASRDRSYNEQFF; DNA: TGTGCCAGCAGGGACAGGTCCTACAATGAGCAGTTCTTC
D: TRBD2; V: TRBV7-6; J: TRBJ2-2; size: .; CDR3: CASSELAGGNTGELFF; DNA: TGTGCCAGCAGCGAACTAGCGGGGGGGAACACCGGGGAGCTGTTTTTT
D: .; V: TRBV28; J: TRBJ2-1; size: .; CDR3: CASSFQGSSYNEQFF; DNA: TGTGCCAGCAGTTTTCAGGGATCCTCCTACAATGAGCAGTTCTTC
D: .; V: TRBV5-6; J: TRBJ1-4; size: .; CDR3: CASSLAGTGNEKLFF; DNA: TGTGCCAGCAGCTTGGCCGGGACTGGGAATGAAAAACTGTTTTTT
D: .; V: TRBV30; J: TRBJ1-2; size: .; CDR3: CAWAGWQIYGYTF; DNA: TGTGCCTGGGCTGGTTGGCAGATCTATGGCTACACCTTC
D: .; V: TRBV6-1; J: TRBJ1-6; size: .; CDR3: CASRETTNSPLHF; DNA: TGTGCCAGCAGAGAAACGACAAATTCACCCCTCCACTTT
D: TRBD1; V: TRBV6-4; J: TRBJ2-7; size: .; CDR3: CARTGAPRYEQYF; DNA: TGTGCCAGGACAGGGGCCCCTCGTTACGAGCAGTACTTC
D: .; V: TRBV7-3; J: TRBJ2-2; size: once; CDR3: CASSPHWRGNTGELFF; DNA: TGTGCCAGCAGCCCGCACTGGAGAGGGAACACCGGGGAGCTGTTTTTT
D: TRBD1; V: TRBV6-5; J: TRBJ1-1; size: few; CDR3: CASSNQDRGSTEAFF; DNA: TGTGCCAGCAGCAACCAAGACAGGGGAAGTACTGAAGCTTTCTTT
D: .; V: TRBV6-1; J: TRBJ2-3; size: .; CDR3: CASSELGTDTQYF; DNA: TGTGCCAGCAGTGAACTCGGGACAGATACGCAGTATTTT
D: .; V: TRBV30; J: TRBJ1-6; size: .; CDR3: CASNAPTPSSYNSPLHF; DNA: TGTGCCTCGAACGCGCCGACCCCAAGCTCCTATAATTCACCCCTCCACTTT
D: .; V: TRBV10-3; J: TRBJ1-3; size: .; CDR3: CAIKDVGGLSGNTIYF; DNA: TGTGCCATCAAGGACGTCGGGGGCCTCTCTGGAAACACCATATATTTT
D: .; V: TRBV25-1; J: TRBJ1-1; size: once; CDR3: CASTTDANTEAFF; DNA: TGTGCCAGCACCACGGACGCGAACACTGAAGCTTTCTTT
D: .; V: TRBV28; J: TRBJ1-2; size: once; CDR3: CASSLRGVRNGYTF; DNA: TGTGCCAGCAGTTTAAGAGGGGTGCGCAATGGCTACACCTTC
D: .; V: TRBV4-2; J: TRBJ1-1; size: .; CDR3: CASSQESANTEAFF; DNA: TGTGCCAGCAGCCAAGAATCGGCTAACACTGAAGCTTTCTTT
D: .; V: TRBV18; J: TRBJ2-7; size: .; CDR3: CASSPVKSAYEQYF; DNA: TGTGCCAGCTCACCAGTGAAAAGTGCCTACGAGCAGTACTTC
D: .; V: TRBV7-2; J: TRBJ2-1; size: .; CDR3: CASSLGTFYNEQFF; DNA: TGTGCCAGCAGCTTAGGGACCTTTTACAATGAGCAGTTCTTC
D: .; V: TRBV6-6; J: TRBJ1-6; size: .; CDR3: CASSYRDGDSPLHF; DNA: TGTGCCAGCAGTTACCGGGACGGAGATTCACCCCTCCACTTT
D: .; V: TRBV27; J: TRBJ2-7; size: .; CDR3: CASRLLSAYGDEQYF; DNA: TGTGCCAGCAGGCTATTATCCGCCTACGGGGACGAGCAGTACTTC
D: TRBD1; V: TRBV4-2; J: TRBJ1-2; size: .; CDR3: CASSRQGQEKVYGYTF; DNA: TGTGCCAGCAGCCGACAGGGACAGGAGAAGGTCTATGGCTACACCTTC
D: .; V: TRBV7-2; J: TRBJ2-5; size: .; CDR3: CASSPDGGWGETQYF; DNA: TGTGCCAGCAGCCCAGACGGCGGGTGGGGAGAGACCCAGTACTTC
D: TRBD2; V: TRBV2; J: TRBJ2-7; size: .; CDR3: CASRGTSGPFEQYF; DNA: TGTGCCAGCAGGGGGACTAGCGGCCCTTTTGAGCAGTACTTC
D: .; V: TRBV7-2; J: TRBJ1-2; size: .; CDR3: CASSLRTVNYGYTF; DNA: TGTGCCAGCAGCTTACGGACCGTTAACTATGGCTACACCTTC
D: TRBD2; V: TRBV19; J: TRBJ2-5; size: .; CDR3: CASSIPSRGGQETQYF; DNA: TGTGCCAGTAGTATACCGTCGCGGGGGGGGCAAGAGACCCAGTACTTC
D: TRBD1; V: TRBV19; J: TRBJ1-1; size: .; CDR3: CASSTGTGGQRTEAFF; DNA: TGTGCCAGTAGTACCGGGACAGGGGGCCAGCGCACTGAAGCTTTCTTT
D: TRBD1; V: TRBV5-1; J: TRBJ2-7; size: .; CDR3: CASSLVQGVEQYF; DNA: TGCGCCAGCAGCTTGGTACAGGGGGTCGAGCAGTACTTC
D: TRBD1; V: TRBV28; J: TRBJ1-6; size: .; CDR3: CASSRQDRPLRPLHF; DNA: TGTGCCAGCAGTCGACAGGACAGGCCCCTGCGTCCCCTCCACTTT
D: .; V: TRBV7-8; J: TRBJ1-2; size: .; CDR3: CASSWAGVNGYTF; DNA: TGTGCCAGCAGCTGGGCCGGGGTTAATGGCTACACCTTC
D: .; V: TRBV7-9; J: TRBJ1-6; size: once; CDR3: CASSLAVQGSPLHF; DNA: TGTGCCAGCAGCTTAGCTGTCCAGGGTTCACCCCTCCACTTT
D: .; V: TRBV7-8; J: TRBJ1-2; size: .; CDR3: CASSRTKQGRYTF; DNA: TGTGCCAGCAGCCGAACTAAACAGGGCCGCTACACCTTC
D: .; V: TRBV5-6; J: TRBJ1-1; size: .; CDR3: CASSLYGMNTEAFF; DNA: TGTGCCAGCAGCTTGTACGGAATGAACACTGAAGCTTTCTTT
D: TRBD2; V: TRBV10-3; J: TRBJ2-5; size: .; CDR3: CATLPRGGGAKQETQYF; DNA: TGTGCCACGCTTCCCCGGGGCGGGGGGGCGAAGCAAGAGACCCAGTACTTC
D: .; V: TRBV27; J: TRBJ2-1; size: .; CDR3: CASSTPGAGAQKNTYNEQFF; DNA: TGTGCCAGCAGTACCCCAGGGGCGGGGGCCCAAAAAAACACCTACAATGAGCAGTTCTTC
D: TRBD1; V: TRBV6-5; J: TRBJ1-6; size: .; CDR3: CASSRTGAAGSPLHF; DNA: TGTGCCAGCAGCCGGACAGGGGCGGCGGGATCACCCCTCCACTTT
D: .; V: TRBV19; J: TRBJ2-2; size: .; CDR3: CASSPAAGTGELFF; DNA: TGTGCCAGTAGTCCCGCCGCTGGCACCGGGGAGCTGTTTTTT
D: .; V: TRBV11-2; J: TRBJ1-1; size: .; CDR3: CASSSQIYMRDTEAFF; DNA: TGTGCCAGCAGCTCACAGATCTACATGCGGGACACTGAAGCTTTCTTT
D: .; V: TRBV19; J: TRBJ1-5; size: few; CDR3: CASSGGHPGPQHF; DNA: TGTGCCAGTAGTGGGGGACACCCAGGGCCCCAGCATTTT
D: .; V: TRBV11-3; J: TRBJ2-4; size: .; CDR3: CASSQDGSLAKNIQYF; DNA: TGTGCCAGCAGCCAGGACGGTTCCTTAGCCAAAAACATTCAGTACTTC
D: TRBD1; V: TRBV7-9; J: TRBJ1-2; size: .; CDR3: CASSLIPGTGTNYGYTF; DNA: TGTGCCAGCAGCCTCATCCCAGGGACAGGAACCAACTATGGCTACACCTTC
D: .; V: TRBV6-6; J: TRBJ2-3; size: .; CDR3: CASKRVSLEDTQYF; DNA: TGTGCCAGCAAAAGGGTTTCCCTGGAAGATACGCAGTATTTT
D: TRBD1; V: TRBV6-1; J: TRBJ2-3; size: .; CDR3: CASSEPFHRGKSTDTQYF; DNA: TGTGCCAGCAGTGAACCCTTTCACAGGGGGAAATCGACAGATACGCAGTATTTT
D: TRBD1; V: TRBV7-2; J: TRBJ2-7; size: .; CDR3: CASSYVSGTGDEQYF; DNA: TGTGCCAGCAGCTACGTCTCCGGGACAGGGGACGAGCAGTACTTC